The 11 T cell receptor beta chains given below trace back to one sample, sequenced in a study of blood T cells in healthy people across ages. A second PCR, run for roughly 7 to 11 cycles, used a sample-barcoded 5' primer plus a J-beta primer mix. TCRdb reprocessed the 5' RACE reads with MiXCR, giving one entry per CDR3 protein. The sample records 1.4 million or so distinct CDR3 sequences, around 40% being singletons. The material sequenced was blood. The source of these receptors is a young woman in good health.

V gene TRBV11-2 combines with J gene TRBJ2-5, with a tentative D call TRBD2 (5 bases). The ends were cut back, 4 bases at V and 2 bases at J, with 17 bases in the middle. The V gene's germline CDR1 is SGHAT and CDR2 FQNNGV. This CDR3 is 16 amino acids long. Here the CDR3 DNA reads TGTGCCAGCAGCTCTAGGACGGGGATGATGCAAGAGACCCAGTACTTC. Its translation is CASSSRTGMMQETQYF.

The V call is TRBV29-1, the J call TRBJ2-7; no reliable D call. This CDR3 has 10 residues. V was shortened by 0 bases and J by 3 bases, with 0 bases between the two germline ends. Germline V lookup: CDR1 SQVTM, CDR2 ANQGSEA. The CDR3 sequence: CSVEDYEQYF. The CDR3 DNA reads TGCAGCGTTGAAGACTACGAGCAGTACTTC.

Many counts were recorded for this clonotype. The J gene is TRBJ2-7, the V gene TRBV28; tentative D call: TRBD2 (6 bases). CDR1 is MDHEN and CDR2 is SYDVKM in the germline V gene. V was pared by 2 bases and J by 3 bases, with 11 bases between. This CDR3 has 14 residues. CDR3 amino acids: CASSLMEGIYEQYF. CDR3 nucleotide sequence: TGTGCCAGCAGTTTAATGGAGGGAATCTACGAGCAGTACTTC.

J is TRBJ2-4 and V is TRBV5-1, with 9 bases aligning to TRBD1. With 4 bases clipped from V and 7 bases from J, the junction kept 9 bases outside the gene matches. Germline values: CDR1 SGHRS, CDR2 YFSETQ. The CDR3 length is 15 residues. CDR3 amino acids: CASSLRDRERNIQYF. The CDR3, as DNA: TGCGCCAGCAGCCTCCGGGACAGGGAACGGAACATTCAGTACTTC. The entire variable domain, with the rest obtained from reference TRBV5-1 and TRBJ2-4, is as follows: KAGVTQTPRYLIKTRGQQVTLSCSPISGHRSVSWYQQTPGQGLQFLFEYFSETQRNKGNFPGRFSGRQFSNSRSEMNVSTLELGDSALYLCASSLRDRERNIQYFGAGTRLSVL.

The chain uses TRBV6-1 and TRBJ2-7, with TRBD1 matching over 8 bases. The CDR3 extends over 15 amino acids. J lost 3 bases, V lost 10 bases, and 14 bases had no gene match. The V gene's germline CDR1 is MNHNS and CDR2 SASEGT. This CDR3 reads CATASPGTGVYEQYF. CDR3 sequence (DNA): TGTGCCACCGCAAGTCCCGGGACAGGAGTCTACGAGCAGTACTTC.

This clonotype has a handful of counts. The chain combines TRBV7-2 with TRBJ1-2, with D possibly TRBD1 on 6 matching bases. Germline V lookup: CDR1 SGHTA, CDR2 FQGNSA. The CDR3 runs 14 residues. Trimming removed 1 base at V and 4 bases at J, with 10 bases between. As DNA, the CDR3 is TGTGCCAGCAGCTTAGAACAGGGACCCTATGGCTACACCTTC. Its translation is CASSLEQGPYGYTF.

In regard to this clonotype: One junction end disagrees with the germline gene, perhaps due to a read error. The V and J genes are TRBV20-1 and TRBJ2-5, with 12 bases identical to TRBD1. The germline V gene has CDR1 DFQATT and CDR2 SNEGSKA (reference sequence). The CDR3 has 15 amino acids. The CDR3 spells CSAGPGTGGGKTKYF. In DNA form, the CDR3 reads TGCAGTGCCGGACCCGGGACAGGGGGCGGAAAGACCAAGTACTTC.

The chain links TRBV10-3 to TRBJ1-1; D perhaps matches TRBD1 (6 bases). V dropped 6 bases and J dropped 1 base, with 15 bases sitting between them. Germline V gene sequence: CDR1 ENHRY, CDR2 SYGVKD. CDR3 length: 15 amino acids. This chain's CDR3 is CAIRPERGANTEAFF. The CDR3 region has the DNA TGTGCCATCAGACCCGAGAGGGGGGCGAACACTGAAGCTTTCTTT.

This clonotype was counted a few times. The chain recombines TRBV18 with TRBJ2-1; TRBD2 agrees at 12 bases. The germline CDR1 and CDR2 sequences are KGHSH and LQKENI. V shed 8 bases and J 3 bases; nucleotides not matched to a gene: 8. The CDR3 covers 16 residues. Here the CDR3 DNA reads TGTGCCAGCAGCCCTCCACTAGCGGGAGGCTACAATGAGCAGTTCTTC. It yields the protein CASSPPLAGGYNEQFF.

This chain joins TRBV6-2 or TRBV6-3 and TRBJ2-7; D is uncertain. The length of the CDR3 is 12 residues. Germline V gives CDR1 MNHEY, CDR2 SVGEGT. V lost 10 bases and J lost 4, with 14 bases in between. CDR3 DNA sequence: TGTGCCACCAGCCAGAGGCGGTACGAGCAGTACTTC. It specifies CATSQRRYEQYF.

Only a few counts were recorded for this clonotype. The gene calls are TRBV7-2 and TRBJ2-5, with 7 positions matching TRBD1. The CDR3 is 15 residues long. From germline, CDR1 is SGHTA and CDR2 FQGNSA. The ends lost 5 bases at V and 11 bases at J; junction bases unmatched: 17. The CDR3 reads CASSQLFAGGNEQYF. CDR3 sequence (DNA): TGTGCCAGCAGCCAGTTGTTCGCAGGGGGTAATGAGCAGTACTTC.